One sample yielded the 8 T cell receptor beta chains listed below, sequenced in a study of blood T cell repertoires in COVID-19. Here immunoSEQ multiplex PCR was the method, and the copy in TCRdb shows in-frame clones only, minus some. The sample holds some 50,000 clones; 90% are singletons and the top ten take roughly 6.2%. Input material: peripheral blood. The receptors shown here come from a man between 40 and 49 years old with acute or convalescent COVID-19.

V gene TRBV5-1 combines with J gene TRBJ1-2; 11 positions agree with TRBD1. The CDR3 spans 13 residues. Losses at the gene ends were 4 bases for V and 6 bases for J; bases not matched to a gene: 2. The germline gives CDR1 SGHRS, CDR2 YFSETQ. The CDR3 DNA reads as TGCGCCAGCAGCATGGGACAGGGGGATGGCTACACCTTC. It specifies CASSMGQGDGYTF.

Here the CDR3 DNA reads TGTGCCAGCAGCTTAGTTGTAAAACAAGAGACCCAGTACTTC. This gives the protein CASSLVVKQETQYF. J is TRBJ2-5 and V is TRBV11-2; D ambiguous. Trimming shortened V by 1 base and J by 2 bases, and 8 bases separated the two germline ends. This CDR3 has 14 amino acids. Germline lookup yields CDR1 SGHAT and CDR2 FQNNGV.

The V call is TRBV5-1, the J call TRBJ1-1; D not resolved. This CDR3 region has 13 residues. Germline CDR1 and CDR2: SGHRS and YFSETQ. Trimming took off 5 bases at V and 1 base at J, with 9 bases between the two ends. CDR3 sequence: CASRVQSNTEAFF. For the CDR3, the DNA is TGCGCCAGCAGGGTGCAGTCGAACACTGAAGCTTTCTTT.

The rearrangement uses TRBV6-1 and TRBJ2-2; 9 bases line up with TRBD1. In germline, CDR1 is MNHNS, CDR2 SASEGT. The CDR3 spans 18 residues. V gave up 2 bases and J gave up 3 bases; unmatched junction bases: 10. The CDR3 DNA reads TGTGCCAGCAGTGAAAAGCCTCGCGGGACAGGGCACACCGGGGAGCTGTTTTTT. It is translated as CASSEKPRGTGHTGELFF.

The J gene is TRBJ1-1, the V gene TRBV24-1; tentative D call: TRBD1 (6 bases). Trimming removed 3 bases at V and 1 base at J, with 11 bases between. This CDR3 contains 15 residues. CDR1 and CDR2 (germline): KGHDR, SFDVKD. The CDR3 is CATSDPGRGNTEAFF. The CDR3, as DNA: TGTGCCACCAGTGATCCTGGCAGGGGGAACACTGAAGCTTTCTTT.

This clone came up a few times. The genes are TRBV4-3 and TRBJ2-1; 7 bases are shared with TRBD2. This CDR3 has 19 amino acids. J was trimmed by 2 bases and V by 0 bases; bases with no gene match: 13. Germline V gene sequence: CDR1 LGHNA, CDR2 YSLEER. The chain's CDR3 is CASSQDQMTAGATYNEQFF. As DNA, the CDR3 is TGCGCCAGCAGCCAAGATCAAATGACTGCGGGAGCCACCTACAATGAGCAGTTCTTC.

The rearrangement uses TRBV20-1 and TRBJ1-3; possible D gene TRBD1, 5 bases. The CDR3 runs 15 residues. CDR1 is DFQATT and CDR2 is SNEGSKA in the germline V gene (reference sequence). V lost 3 bases and J lost 2, with 14 bases in between. CDR3 DNA sequence: TGCAGTGCTAGTTTCGGGGGGGGAGCTGGAAACACCATATATTTT. Translating it yields CSASFGGGAGNTIYF.

This clone was counted only a few times. The J gene is TRBJ2-5, the V gene TRBV6-5, with 8 bases lining up with TRBD2. This CDR3 is 16 amino acids long. Germline loops: CDR1 MNHEY, CDR2 SVGAGI. J gave up 3 bases and V 2 bases, and 8 bases lay outside the gene matches. The CDR3 spells CASSYQLGLAEETQYF. CDR3 DNA sequence: TGTGCCAGCAGTTACCAACTTGGACTAGCAGAAGAGACCCAGTACTTC.